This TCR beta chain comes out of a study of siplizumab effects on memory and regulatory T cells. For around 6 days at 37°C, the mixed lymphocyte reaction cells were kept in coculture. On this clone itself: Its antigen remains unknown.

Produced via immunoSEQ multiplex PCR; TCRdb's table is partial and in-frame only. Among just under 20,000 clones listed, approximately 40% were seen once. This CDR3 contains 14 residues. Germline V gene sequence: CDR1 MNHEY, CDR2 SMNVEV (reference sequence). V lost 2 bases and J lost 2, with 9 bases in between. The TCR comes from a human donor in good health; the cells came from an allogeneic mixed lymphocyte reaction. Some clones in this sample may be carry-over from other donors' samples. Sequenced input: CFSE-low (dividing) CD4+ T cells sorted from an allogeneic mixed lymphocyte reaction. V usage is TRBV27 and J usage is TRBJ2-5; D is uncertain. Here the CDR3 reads CASSLGVTQETQYF. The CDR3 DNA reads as TGTGCCAGCAGTTTAGGGGTCACGCAAGAGACCCAGTACTTC.